The 9 T cell receptor beta chains presented below share a single source sample, sequenced in a study of shared clonotypes between healthy human individuals. The table came from immunoSEQ multiplex PCR; TCRdb's copy has only in-frame clones and leaves some out. The profile shows under 600,000 clones, around 76% of them singletons. Input material: PBMCs. These receptor sequences come from a middle-aged woman in good health. Some clones in this sample may be carry-over from other donors' samples.

This clone has more than one count but fewer than ten. The V and J genes are TRBV7-9 and TRBJ1-1; the D is unclear. Germline assignment: CDR1 SEHNR and CDR2 FQNEAQ (reference sequence). V lost 6 bases, J lost 0 bases, and 11 bases lay in between. CDR3 length: 14 amino acids. The CDR3 DNA sequence: TGTGCCAGCAGTGGGGAAGCTTTGAACACTGAAGCTTTCTTT. Translation gives CASSGEALNTEAFF.

The V and J genes are TRBV30 and TRBJ1-5; D gene ambiguous. This CDR3 spans 13 amino acids. Trimming removed 1 base from V and 0 bases from J, with 4 bases in between. CDR1 is GTSNPN and CDR2 is SVGIG in the germline V gene (reference sequence). In DNA form, the CDR3 reads TGTGCCTGGAGTGCGAGTAGCAATCAGCCCCAGCATTTT. It yields the protein CAWSASSNQPQHF.

With regard to this clone: A much larger clone is a single base away; this may be a read error. The rearrangement uses TRBV2 and TRBJ2-5; D uncertain. CDR3 length equals 15 residues. Germline V lookup: CDR1 SNHLY, CDR2 FYNNEI. The CDR3 is CAGSEAYSVSETQYF. CDR3 bases: TGTGCCGGCAGTGAAGCTTATAGTGTTTCAGAGACCCAGTACTTC.

Here the CDR3 DNA reads TGTGCCAGCAGTCCCCGCGGAATATCCTACGAGCAGTACTTC. It specifies CASSPRGISYEQYF. This chain links TRBV27 with TRBJ2-7; D is ambiguous. Per germline, CDR1 MNHEY and CDR2 SMNVEV (reference sequence). This CDR3 contains 14 residues. Trimming left V 5 bases short and J 1 base short, with 12 bases between.

This sequence joins TRBV5-1 and TRBJ2-2; TRBD2 agrees at 7 bases. CDR1 and CDR2 (germline): SGHRS, YFSETQ. V was clipped by 4 bases and J by 4 bases; unmatched bases: 7. This CDR3 has 15 residues. This CDR3 is CASSGSGDLTGELFF. The DNA of the CDR3 is TGCGCCAGCAGCGGGAGCGGGGACCTCACCGGGGAGCTGTTTTTT.

The V gene is TRBV28, the J gene TRBJ1-5; tentatively, D is TRBD1 (6 bases). The CDR3 extends over 16 amino acids. Germline assignment: CDR1 MDHEN and CDR2 SYDVKM. Deletions cut 3 bases from V and 5 bases from J, with 17 bases between. The CDR3 nucleotides are TGTGCCAGCAGTTTGCAGGGGCGCTGGGGGGATCAGCCCCAGCATTTT. Protein product: CASSLQGRWGDQPQHF.

On this clone itself: The sample holds other DNA sequences that translate to the same CDR3. This chain joins TRBV30 and TRBJ1-6, with no clear D. Trimming pared 2 bases from V and 7 bases from J, leaving 12 bases between. The CDR3 is 14 residues long. CDR1 is GTSNPN and CDR2 is SVGIG in the germline V gene (reference sequence). In DNA form, the CDR3 reads TGTGCCTGGAGTAGTGGGCAAGCGAATTCACCCCTCCACTTT. Translation gives CAWSSGQANSPLHF.

The chain carries TRBV7-2 and TRBJ2-7; no clear D gene. Germline CDR1 and CDR2: SGHTA and FQGNSA. CDR3 length: 14 residues. V gave up 1 base and J gave up 3 bases, with 10 bases separating them. DNA of the CDR3: TGTGCCAGCAGCTTAGTATCAGTCAGCTACGAGCAGTACTTC. This sequence encodes CASSLVSVSYEQYF. Together with reference TRBV7-2 and TRBJ2-7, the CDR3 gives the full variable domain: GAGVSQSPSNKVTEKGKDVELRCDPISGHTALYWYRQSLGQGLEFLIYFQGNSAPDKSGLPSDRFSAERTGGSVSTLTIQRTQQEDSAVYLCASSLVSVSYEQYFGPGTRLTVT.

Of note for this clone: One junction end disagrees with the germline gene, perhaps due to a read error. The gene calls are TRBV5-4 and TRBJ2-7, with 12 bases aligning to TRBD1. Germline V gives CDR1 SGHNT, CDR2 YYREEE (reference sequence). The CDR3 runs 15 residues. As DNA, the CDR3 is TGTGCCAGCAGCGAGGGACAGGGGGCTTCCTACGAGCGGTACTTC. Its translation is CASSEGQGASYERYF. Together with reference TRBV5-4 and TRBJ2-7, the CDR3 gives the full variable domain: ETGVTQSPTHLIKTRGQQVTLRCSSQSGHNTVSWYQQALGQGPQFIFQYYREEENGRGNFPPRFSGLQFPNYSSELNVNALELDDSALYLCASSEGQGASYERYFGPGTRLTVT.